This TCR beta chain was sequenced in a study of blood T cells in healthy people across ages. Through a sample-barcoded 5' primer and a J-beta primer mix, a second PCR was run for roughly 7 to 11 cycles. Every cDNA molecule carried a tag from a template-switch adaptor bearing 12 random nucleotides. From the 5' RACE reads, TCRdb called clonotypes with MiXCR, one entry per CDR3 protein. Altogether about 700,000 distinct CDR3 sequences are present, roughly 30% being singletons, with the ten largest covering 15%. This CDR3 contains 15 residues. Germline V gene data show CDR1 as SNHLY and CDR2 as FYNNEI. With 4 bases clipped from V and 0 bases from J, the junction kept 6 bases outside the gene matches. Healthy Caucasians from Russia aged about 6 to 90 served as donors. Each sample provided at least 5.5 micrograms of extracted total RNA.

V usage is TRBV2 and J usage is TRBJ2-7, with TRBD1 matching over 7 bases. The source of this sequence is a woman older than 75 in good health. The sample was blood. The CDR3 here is CASSVRGSSSYEQYF. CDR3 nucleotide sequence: TGTGCCAGCAGTGTCAGGGGGTCAAGCTCCTACGAGCAGTACTTC.